This TCR beta chain was sequenced during a study of preoperative IRX-2 immunotherapy in early breast cancer. Sequencing used immunoSEQ multiplex PCR; TCRdb keeps in-frame clones, though not all of them. The repertoire has tens of thousands of clones, about 68% of them found once; the top ten carry less than 7.5%. Described treatment: preoperative locoregional IRX-2 cytokine immunotherapy. Preoperative locoregional IRX-2 cytokine immunotherapy was tested in the phase Ib source study. The sequencing here drew on lymph node tissue, taken after IRX-2 immunotherapy. The TCR sequence derives from a human donor with breast cancer.

The DNA of the CDR3 is TGTGCCAGCTCCCTCGCAGGGGGGAACACTGAAGCTTTCTTT. It yields the protein CASSLAGGNTEAFF. V and J are TRBV18 and TRBJ1-1, with TRBD1 matching 7 bases. CDR3 length: 14 amino acids. In germline, CDR1 is KGHSH, CDR2 LQKENI. V shed 6 bases, J shed 1 base, and the junction held 5 bases outside the gene matches.